The present T cell receptor beta chain was sequenced within a study of T cell responses to AZD1222 COVID-19 vaccine. Whole-study results and caveats: Seropositive at baseline were only a handful of AZD1222 recipients. Reportedly, nearly half of unique spike TCRs recognized epitopes outside B.1.351/B.1.1.7 mutations. Donors skewed white British and female; clonal diversity was possibly underestimated.

Produced via immunoSEQ multiplex PCR; TCRdb's table is partial and in-frame only. Here the sample spans 77,000 or so clones, approximately 88% being singletons. Note on this clone: Its matching antigen is unknown.

Sample: peripheral blood, taken on day 0 of AZD1222 vaccination. This sequence originates from an adult in good health.

The CDR3 region has the DNA TGTGCCAGCAGTTTATCACCCGGGCTGGTTGATGGCTACACCTTC. Its protein is CASSLSPGLVDGYTF. The chain has TRBV27 and TRBJ1-2, with D unresolved. Germline CDR1 MNHEY, CDR2 SMNVEV (reference sequence). The V end was cut by 0 bases, the J end by 6 bases, with 14 bases between. This CDR3 comprises 15 residues.